The present T cell receptor beta chain was sequenced within a study of T cells in women clearing cervical HPV infection. Study overall: Women with histologically confirmed HPV16-related CIN3 or worse, 2 with invasive cancer, served as cases.

Germline V lookup: CDR1 KGHSH, CDR2 LQKENI. This CDR3 is 15 amino acids long. With V trimmed by 6 bases and J by 7 bases, 9 bases remained unmatched. Regarding this clone: The CDR3 goes on 3 residues after the read ends, and that part is filled in from the germline J gene.

Profiled with immunoSEQ multiplex PCR; TCRdb holds only in-frame clones, not every one. This sample contains fewer than 30,000 clones. The chain employs TRBV18 and TRBJ1-4, with TRBD1 matching 9 bases. This clonotype originated in a woman between 18 and 69 years old with a cervical HPV16 infection that either progressed to CIN3+ or cleared (not recorded which). The specimen sequenced was blood buffy coat. CDR3 loop: CASSPRDRVREKLFF. The sequenced CDR3 bases are TGTGCCAGCTCCCCAAGGGACAGGGTTCGTGAAAAA.